The source of this T cell receptor (beta chain) is a study of identical twins. Study conclusions and caveats: Abundant beta clonotypes from cord blood bore fewer insertions; memory repertoires lacked this pattern.

A universal primer site was added by template switching, and unique molecular identifiers were carried by the cDNA. TCRdb reprocessed the 5' RACE reads with MiXCR, giving one entry per CDR3 protein. The sample shows about 720,000 distinct CDR3 sequences, 15% to 20% of them seen only once. In germline, CDR1 is MNHEY, CDR2 SVGAGI. Trimming left V 7 bases short and J 4 bases short, with 29 bases between. The CDR3 loop spans 18 amino acids. A note on this clonotype: Its antigen remains unidentified.

These data were also reused for a study on T cells expressing NK-cell markers. That work contributes: Sorted CD3+CD56-NKG2C+, CD3+CD56+NKG2C+ and CD3+CD56+NKG2C- T cells supplied the TCR beta repertoires. These clonotypes, the leaders elsewhere, also led the CD3+CD56-NKG2C+ fraction in several donors.

The sequencing sample was made of PBMCs. The sequence derives from a woman between 18 and 29 years old in good health. The chain couples TRBV6-5 to TRBJ2-7; the D is unclear. The CDR3 reads CASISKRLGPSRAYEQYF. The CDR3 DNA reads TGTGCCAGCATTTCGAAACGATTGGGCCCGTCAAGGGCTTACGAGCAGTACTTC.